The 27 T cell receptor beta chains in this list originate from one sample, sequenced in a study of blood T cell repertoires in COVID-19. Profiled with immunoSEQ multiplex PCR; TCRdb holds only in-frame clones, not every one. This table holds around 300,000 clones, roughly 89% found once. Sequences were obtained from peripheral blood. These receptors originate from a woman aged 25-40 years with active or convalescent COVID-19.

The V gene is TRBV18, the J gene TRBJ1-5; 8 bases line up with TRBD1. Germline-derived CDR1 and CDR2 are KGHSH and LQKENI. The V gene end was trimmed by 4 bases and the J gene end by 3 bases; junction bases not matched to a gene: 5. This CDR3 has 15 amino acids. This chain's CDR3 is CASSHRTGNNQPQHF. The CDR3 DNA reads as TGTGCCAGCTCACACCGGACAGGGAACAATCAGCCCCAGCATTTT.

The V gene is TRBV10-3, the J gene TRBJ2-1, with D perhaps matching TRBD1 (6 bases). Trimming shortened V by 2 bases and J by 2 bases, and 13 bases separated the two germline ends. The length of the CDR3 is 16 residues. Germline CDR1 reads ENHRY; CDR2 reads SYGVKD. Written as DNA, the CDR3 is TGTGCCATCAGTGAGCCTCAGGGGTTAACCTACAATGAGCAGTTCTTC. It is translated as CAISEPQGLTYNEQFF.

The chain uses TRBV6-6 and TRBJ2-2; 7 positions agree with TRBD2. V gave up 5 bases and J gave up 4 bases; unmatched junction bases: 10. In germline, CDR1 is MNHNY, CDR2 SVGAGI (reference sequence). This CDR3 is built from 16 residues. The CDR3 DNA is TGTGCCAGCAGTCAGAAGATGGGAGGGTCCACCGGGGAGCTGTTTTTT. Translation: CASSQKMGGSTGELFF.

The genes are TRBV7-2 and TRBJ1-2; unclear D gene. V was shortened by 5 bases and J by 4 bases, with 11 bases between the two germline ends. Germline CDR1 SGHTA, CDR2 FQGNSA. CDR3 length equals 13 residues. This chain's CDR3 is CASSRRGTYGYTF. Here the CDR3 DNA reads TGTGCCAGCAGCCGTCGGGGTACCTATGGCTACACCTTC.

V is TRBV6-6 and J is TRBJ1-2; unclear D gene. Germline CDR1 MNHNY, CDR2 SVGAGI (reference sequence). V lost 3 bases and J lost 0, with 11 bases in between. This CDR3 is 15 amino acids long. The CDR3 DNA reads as TGTGCCAGCAGTTATTCTGGCAGTACTAACTATGGCTACACCTTC. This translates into CASSYSGSTNYGYTF.

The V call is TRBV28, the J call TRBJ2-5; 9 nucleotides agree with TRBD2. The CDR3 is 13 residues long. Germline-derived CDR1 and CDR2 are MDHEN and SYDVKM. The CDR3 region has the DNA TGTGCTGCCGGGAGCGGGGGGCGGGAGACCCAGTACTTC. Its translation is CAAGSGGRETQYF.

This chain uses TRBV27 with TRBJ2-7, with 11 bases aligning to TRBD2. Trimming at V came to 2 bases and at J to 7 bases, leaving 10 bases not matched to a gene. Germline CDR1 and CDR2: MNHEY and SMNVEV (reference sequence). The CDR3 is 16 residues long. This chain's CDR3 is CASSLLAGGLTFEQYF. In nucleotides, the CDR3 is TGTGCCAGCAGTTTACTAGCGGGGGGCCTCACCTTTGAGCAGTACTTC.

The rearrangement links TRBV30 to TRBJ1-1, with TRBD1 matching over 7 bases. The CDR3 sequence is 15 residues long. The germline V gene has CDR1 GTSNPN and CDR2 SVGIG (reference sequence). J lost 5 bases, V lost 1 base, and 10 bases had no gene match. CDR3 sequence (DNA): TGTGCCTGGAGTGCATACGCAGGGGGAAAGACTGAAGCTTTCTTT. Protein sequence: CAWSAYAGGKTEAFF.

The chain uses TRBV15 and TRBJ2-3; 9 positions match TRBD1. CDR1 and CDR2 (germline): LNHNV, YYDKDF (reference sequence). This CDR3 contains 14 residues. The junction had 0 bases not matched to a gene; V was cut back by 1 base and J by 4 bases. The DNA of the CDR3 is TGTGCCACCAGCAGAGGACAGGGGGCAGATACGCAGTATTTT. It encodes CATSRGQGADTQYF.

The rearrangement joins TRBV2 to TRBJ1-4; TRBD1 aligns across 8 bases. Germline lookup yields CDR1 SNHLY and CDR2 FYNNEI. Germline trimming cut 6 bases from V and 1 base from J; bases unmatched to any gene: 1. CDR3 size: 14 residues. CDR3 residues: CASRQGETNEKLFF. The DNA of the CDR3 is TGTGCCAGCAGACAGGGGGAAACTAATGAAAAACTGTTTTTT.

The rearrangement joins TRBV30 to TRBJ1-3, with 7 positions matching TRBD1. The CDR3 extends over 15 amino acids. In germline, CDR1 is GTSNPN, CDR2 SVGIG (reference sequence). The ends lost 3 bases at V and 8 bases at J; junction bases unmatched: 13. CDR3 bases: TGTGCCTGGAGGATCTCCAGGGGGATCGCGGACACCATATATTTT. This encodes CAWRISRGIADTIYF.

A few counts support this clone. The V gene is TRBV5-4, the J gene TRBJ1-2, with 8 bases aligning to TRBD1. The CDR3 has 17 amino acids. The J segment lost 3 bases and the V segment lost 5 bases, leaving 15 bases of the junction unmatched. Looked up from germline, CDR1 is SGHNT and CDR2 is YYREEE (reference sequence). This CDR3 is CASRSMGFGQGDYGYTF. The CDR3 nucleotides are TGTGCCAGCAGAAGCATGGGCTTCGGACAGGGTGACTATGGCTACACCTTC.

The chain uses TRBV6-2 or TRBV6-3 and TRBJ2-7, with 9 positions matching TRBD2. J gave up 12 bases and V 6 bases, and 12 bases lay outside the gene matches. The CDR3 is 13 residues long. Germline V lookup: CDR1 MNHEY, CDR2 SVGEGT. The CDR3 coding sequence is TGTGCCAGCAGCCCTACGGGGCTTAGCGGGGGGTACTTC. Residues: CASSPTGLSGGYF.

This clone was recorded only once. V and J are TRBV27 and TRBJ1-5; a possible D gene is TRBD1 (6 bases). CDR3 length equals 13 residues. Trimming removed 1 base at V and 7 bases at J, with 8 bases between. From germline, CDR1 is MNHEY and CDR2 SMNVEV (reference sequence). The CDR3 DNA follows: TGTGCCAGCAGTTTATTAGGGGGACAGCCCCAGCATTTT. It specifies CASSLLGGQPQHF.

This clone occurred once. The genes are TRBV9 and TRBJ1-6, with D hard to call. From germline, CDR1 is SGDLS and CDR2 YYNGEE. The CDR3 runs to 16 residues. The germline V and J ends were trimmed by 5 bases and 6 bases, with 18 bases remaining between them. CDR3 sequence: CASSREVLGGNSPLHF. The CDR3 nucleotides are TGTGCCAGCAGTAGAGAGGTCCTCGGAGGTAATTCACCCCTCCACTTT.

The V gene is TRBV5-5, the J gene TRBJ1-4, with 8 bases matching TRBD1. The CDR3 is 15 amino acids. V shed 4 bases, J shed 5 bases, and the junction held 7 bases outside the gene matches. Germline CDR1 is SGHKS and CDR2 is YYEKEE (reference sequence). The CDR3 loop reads CASSAIDRGNEKLFF. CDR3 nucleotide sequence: TGTGCCAGCAGCGCAATAGACAGGGGAAATGAAAAACTGTTTTTT.

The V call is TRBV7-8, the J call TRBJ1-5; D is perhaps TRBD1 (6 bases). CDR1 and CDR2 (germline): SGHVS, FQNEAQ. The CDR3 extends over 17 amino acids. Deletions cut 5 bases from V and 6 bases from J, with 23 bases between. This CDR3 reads CASSLVPDSQVGQPQHF. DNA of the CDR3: TGTGCCAGCAGCCTAGTACCGGACAGTCAGGTGGGTCAGCCCCAGCATTTT. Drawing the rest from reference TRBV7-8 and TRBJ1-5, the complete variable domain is GAGVSQSPRYKVAKRGQDVALRCDPISGHVSLFWYQQALGQGPEFLTYFQNEAQLDKSGLPSDRFFAERPEGSVSTLKIQRTQQEDSAVYLCASSLVPDSQVGQPQHFGDGTRLSIL.

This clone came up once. CDR3: CASSWGQGGEQYF. CDR3 DNA sequence: TGTGCCAGCAGTTGGGGACAGGGAGGCGAGCAGTACTTC. The chain links TRBV6-5 to TRBJ2-7; 9 bases are shared with TRBD1. The CDR3 extends over 13 amino acids. Looked up from germline, CDR1 is MNHEY and CDR2 is SVGAGI. The V and J ends lost 4 bases and 6 bases, in that order; junction bases with no gene match: 4.

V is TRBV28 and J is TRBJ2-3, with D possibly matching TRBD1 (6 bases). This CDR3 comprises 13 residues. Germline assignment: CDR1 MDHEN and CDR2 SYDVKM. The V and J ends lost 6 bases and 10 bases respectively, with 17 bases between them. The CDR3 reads CASSPRQEKAQYF. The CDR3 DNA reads TGTGCCAGCAGCCCGAGACAGGAGAAGGCGCAGTATTTT.

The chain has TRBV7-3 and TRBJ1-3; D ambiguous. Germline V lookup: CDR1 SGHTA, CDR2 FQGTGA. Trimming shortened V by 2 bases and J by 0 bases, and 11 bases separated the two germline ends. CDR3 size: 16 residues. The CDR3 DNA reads TGTGCCAGCAGCTTAGGATCGGGGTACTCTGGAAACACCATATATTTT. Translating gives CASSLGSGYSGNTIYF. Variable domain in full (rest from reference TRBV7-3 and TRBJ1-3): GAGVSQTPSNKVTEKGKYVELRCDPISGHTALYWYRQSLGQGPEFLIYFQGTGAADDSGLPNDRFFAVRPEGSVSTLKIQRTERGDSAVYLCASSLGSGYSGNTIYFGEGSWLTVV.

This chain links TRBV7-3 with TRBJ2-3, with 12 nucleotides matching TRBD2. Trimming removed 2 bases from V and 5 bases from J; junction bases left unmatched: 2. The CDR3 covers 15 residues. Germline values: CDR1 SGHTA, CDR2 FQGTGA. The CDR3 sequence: CASSLRLAGEDTQYF. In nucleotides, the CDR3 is TGTGCCAGCAGCTTACGACTAGCGGGGGAAGATACGCAGTATTTT.

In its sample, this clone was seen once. Written as DNA, the CDR3 is TGTGCCAGCAGCCATGAGCAGGGGGCGACGGATGGCTACACCTTC. Protein: CASSHEQGATDGYTF. V and J are TRBV3-1 (or the pseudogene TRBV3-2) and TRBJ1-2; 8 bases agree with TRBD1. There are 15 residues in the CDR3. CDR1 LGHDT and CDR2 YNNKEL come from the germline V gene (reference sequence). Germline trimming cut 3 bases from V and 6 bases from J; bases unmatched to any gene: 9.

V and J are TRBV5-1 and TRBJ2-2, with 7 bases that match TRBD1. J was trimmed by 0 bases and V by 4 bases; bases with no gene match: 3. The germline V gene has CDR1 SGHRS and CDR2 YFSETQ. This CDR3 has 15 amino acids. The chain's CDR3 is CASSPTGSNTGELFF. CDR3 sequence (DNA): TGCGCCAGCAGCCCGACAGGGTCGAACACCGGGGAGCTGTTTTTT.

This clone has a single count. The CDR3 coding sequence is TGTGCCAGTAGTATATCGGGCAGGGTCTCCTACAATGAGCAGTTCTTC. It translates to CASSISGRVSYNEQFF. This chain uses TRBV19 with TRBJ2-1; possibly TRBD1 for D (5 bases). Germline CDR1 is LNHDA and CDR2 is SQIVND (reference sequence). The V gene lost 2 bases and the J gene lost 0 bases, with 11 bases spanning the gap. The CDR3 is made up of 16 amino acids.

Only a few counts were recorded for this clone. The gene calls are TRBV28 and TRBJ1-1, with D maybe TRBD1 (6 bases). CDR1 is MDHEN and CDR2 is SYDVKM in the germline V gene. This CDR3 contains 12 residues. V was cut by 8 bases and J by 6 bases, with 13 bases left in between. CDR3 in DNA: TGTGCCAGCGGTACAGGGCTTGCTGAAGCTTTCTTT. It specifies CASGTGLAEAFF.

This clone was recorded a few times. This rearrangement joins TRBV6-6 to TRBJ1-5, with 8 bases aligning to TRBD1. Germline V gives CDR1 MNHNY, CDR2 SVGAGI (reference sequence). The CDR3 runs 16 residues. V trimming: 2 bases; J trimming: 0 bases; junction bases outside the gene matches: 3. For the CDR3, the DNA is TGTGCCAGCAGTTACCGGGACAGGAATAGCAATCAGCCCCAGCATTTT. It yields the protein CASSYRDRNSNQPQHF.

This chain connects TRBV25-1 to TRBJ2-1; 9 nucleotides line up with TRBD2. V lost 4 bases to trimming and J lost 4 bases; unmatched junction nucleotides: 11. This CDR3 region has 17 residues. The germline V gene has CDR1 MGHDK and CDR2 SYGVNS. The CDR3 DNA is TGTGCCAGCAGTGCTACTAGCGGGTGGGGTCTTTACAATGAGCAGTTCTTC. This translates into CASSATSGWGLYNEQFF.